This note documents a single T cell receptor beta chain sequence. The entry originates in a study of blood T cell repertoires in COVID-19. Measured with immunoSEQ multiplex PCR; TCRdb has only the in-frame clones, and not every one. This table holds 400,000 to 450,000 clones, 80% to 90% found once. CDR1 is MDHEN and CDR2 is SYDVKM in the germline V gene. V dropped 5 bases and J dropped 0 bases, with 11 bases sitting between them. The CDR3 consists of 15 residues. Participants, 18 to 89 years old, spanned around 26 US areas. The clonotype comes from a man aged 30-40 years who had recovered from COVID-19. The V and J genes are TRBV28 and TRBJ1-5; perhaps TRBD1 as D (6 bases). Sequenced input: PBMCs or T cells enriched from blood (not recorded which). The CDR3 nucleotides read TGTGCCAGCAGTGGAACAGGGAATAGCAATCAGCCCCAGCATTTT. This translates into CASSGTGNSNQPQHF.